These T cell receptor beta chains were read from a single sample in a study of cytomegalovirus exposure and HLA in healthy donors. The table came from immunoSEQ multiplex PCR; TCRdb's copy has only in-frame clones and leaves some out. The top ten hold around 3.9% of the sample, which has 35,000 to 50,000 clones, almost 70% seen once. The source material was PBMCs. The source is a man between 40 and 49 years old in good health and CMV-seronegative. CDR3s include the opening cysteine and the closing phenylalanine or tryptophan. A D gene is named only where the DNA matches it firmly. Expanded clones are given a class, and other clones once, few, many or no size at all.

16 | TRBJ1-2 | few | TRBV2 | TRBD1 | CASSDAGTGGMYGYTF | TGTGCCAGCAGCGACGCCGGGACAGGGGGGATGTATGGCTACACCTTC
16 | TRBJ2-2 | few | TRBV4-2 | TRBD2 | CASSQDASGGAGELFF | TGTGCCAGCAGCCAAGATGCTAGCGGGGGGGCCGGGGAGCTGTTTTTT
16 | TRBJ1-5 | - | TRBV7-8 | - | CASSLGPQHISVPQHF | TGTGCCAGCAGCTTGGGGCCCCAACATATATCAGTTCCCCAGCATTTT
18 | TRBJ1-6 | few | TRBV4-2 | - | CASSQAPTGVGANSPLHF | TGTGCCAGCAGCCAAGCTCCTACAGGCGTGGGTGCCAATTCACCCCTCCACTTT
14 | TRBJ2-7 | - | TRBV5-1 | TRBD1 | CASSFGQGTYEQYF | TGCGCCAGCAGCTTCGGACAGGGAACCTACGAGCAGTACTTC
11 | TRBJ1-1 | - | TRBV18 | - | CASSPQGEAFF | TGTGCCAGCTCACCGCAGGGCGAAGCTTTCTTT
15 | TRBJ1-6 | - | TRBV7-2 | - | CASSLDRAQNSPLHF | TGTGCCAGCAGCTTAGACAGGGCCCAAAATTCACCCCTCCACTTT
14 | TRBJ2-7 | - | TRBV11-2 | TRBD1 | CASSLDRSSYEQYF | TGTGCCAGCAGCTTGGACAGGAGCTCCTACGAGCAGTACTTC
15 | TRBJ1-2 | - | TRBV2 | - | CASRVQGGANYGYTF | TGTGCCAGCAGGGTACAGGGTGGAGCTAACTATGGCTACACCTTC
20 | TRBJ2-2 | - | TRBV4-2 | TRBD2 | CASSPAGLAGARTNTGELFF | TGTGCCAGCAGCCCCGCGGGACTAGCGGGGGCCCGCACCAACACCGGGGAGCTGTTTTTT
16 | TRBJ2-7 | once | TRBV4-3 | - | CASSQASGGRSYEQYF | TGCGCCAGCAGCCAAGCATCCGGGGGGCGGTCCTACGAGCAGTACTTC
15 | TRBJ2-3 | - | TRBV6-1 | - | CASSERSRGTDTQYF | TGTGCCAGCAGTGAACGATCCAGGGGCACAGATACGCAGTATTTT
13 | TRBJ1-6 | - | TRBV19 | - | CASRRDYNSPLHF | TGTGCCAGTAGGCGGGACTATAATTCACCCCTCCACTTT
16 | TRBJ1-2 | once | TRBV7-2 | TRBD1 | CASSAGGDRVYYGYTF | TGTGCCAGCAGCGCCGGAGGGGACAGGGTTTACTATGGCTACACCTTC
13 | TRBJ1-5 | - | TRBV19 | TRBD1 | CATRDRVVQPQHF | TGTGCCACCCGGGACAGGGTCGTCCAGCCCCAGCATTTT
16 | TRBJ2-7 | - | TRBV4-2 | - | CASSQDLPDRPYEQYF | TGTGCCAGCAGCCAAGATCTTCCGGACAGACCCTACGAGCAGTACTTC
14 | TRBJ1-5 | - | TRBV18 | - | CASSPMESNQPQHF | TGTGCCAGCTCACCAATGGAGAGCAATCAGCCCCAGCATTTT
15 | TRBJ1-5 | few | TRBV9 | - | CASSPGGGGNQPQHF | TGTGCCAGCAGCCCGGGCGGCGGGGGCAATCAGCCCCAGCATTTT
15 | TRBJ1-2 | - | TRBV7-9 | - | CASSPLEGANYGYTF | TGTGCCAGCAGCCCCTTGGAGGGCGCTAACTATGGCTACACCTTC